The present TCR beta chain was sequenced within a study of cytomegalovirus exposure and HLA in healthy donors (dated by TCRdb to about 2017). For the wider study: According to an earlier analysis of several hundred of the donors, 150 million to 200 million T cells yielded some 110 million unique TCR beta sequences and about 300 Gb of sequence data. Approximately 310 gigabases of sequencing data and approximately 80 million unique TCR sequences were included in an early release covering roughly 700 HLA-typed donors. Among the roughly 400 genotyped donors, around 81% belonged to the genetic ancestry cluster associated with self-reported Caucasian donors. The study was designed to test whether signatures of past pathogen exposure could be identified by cataloging public T cell receptors. Using immunosequencing, the study profiled T cell repertoires from around 670 subjects and related those repertoires to cytomegalovirus serostatus. Along with the roughly 710-subject first cohort, a separate validation cohort of around 110 different subjects was used. To predict cytomegalovirus infection status, the study combined high-throughput TCR immunosequencing, statistical association of individual TCRs with disease status, and machine learning. A later analysis re-analyzed previously published TCR beta repertoires from hundreds of donors and added high-resolution HLA genotyping to study TCR occurrence patterns. The later analysis used no new phenotypic data to find candidate immune exposures, relying instead on TCR beta sequences and their occurrence across donors. To decide whether each TCR beta V gene segment behaved as functional or pseudogenic, an earlier analysis of 587 of the donors relied on high-throughput TCR beta sequencing. Donor age, sex, ethnicity and CMV serostatus were collected together with the repertoire data. Genome-wide SNP genotypes for about 65% of the 666 donors were used in a later genetic analysis, which treated that subset as a discovery cohort. All discovery cohort repertoires had been generated using a single sequencing platform. HLA typing included class I and class II loci at four-digit resolution. The number of typed donors differed by locus: about 620-630 for A, B, C, DRB1 and DQB1; 500 to 550 for DQA1; around 580 for DPA1; and around 470 for DPB1. Because of strong linkage in the cohort, roughly five DR-DQ haplotypes were treated as single units for association and clustering. On average, roughly 250,000 unique TCR beta nucleotide sequences were sequenced per donor among about 400 genotyped donors of the cohort, with roughly 18% of those sequences being non-productive. Study-level results and caveats: The sequencing pipeline was judged likely to have produced a cluster of highly shared sequence variants as a technical artifact. An earlier analysis of 450 to 750 of the donors showed that most TCR beta V segments appeared in productive rearrangements either about 87% or about 30% of the time, which broadly matched IMGT annotations. In vitro tests confirmed that a few of the cytomegalovirus-associated TCR beta chains recognize cytomegalovirus antigens. Only TCR beta chains were sequenced in this cohort, and the absence of alpha or paired-chain data limited detectable features. Across donors, most TCR sequences were observed very rarely, whereas some public TCRs were present in many individuals. The classifier was reported to diagnose cytomegalovirus status with high specificity and sensitivity in both the original and validation cohorts. A later analysis found that HLA-associated TCR beta chains were more clonally expanded and had lower generation probabilities than equally common non-associated chains. A further reported finding was that TCR beta sequences accurately predicted the HLA-A and HLA-B alleles for most subjects in the first cohort. At a false discovery rate of 0.05, a later analysis linked roughly 17,000 TCR beta sequences to specific HLA alleles. The presence/absence analyses assumed that sequencing depth was roughly uniform across donors, and that assumption may not be true. In a later genetic analysis, fewer N-insertions in productive TCRs were reported among donors in an Asian-associated ancestry cluster than the approximately 710-donor mean. In a later analysis, several top co-occurrence clusters were reported to appear linked to parvovirus B19, influenza, CMV and Epstein-Barr virus. Because counts were too low, about 15 rarely observed V segments, including chromosome 9 orphons, were left out of the earlier analysis of 587 of the donors. According to the authors, the approach could potentially be generalized to other disease states and immunological phenotypes. Some IMGT-functional V segments, including TRBV6-2 and TRBV6-3, could not be told apart with the 87-base-pair reads, so those segments were excluded. In a later analysis, most CMV-associated TCR beta chains were found to appear HLA-restricted, with HLA associations seemingly driven largely by CMV exposure. A later genetic analysis associated a missense DCLRE1C variant with V-gene and J-gene trimming of TCR beta chains, and an independent cohort replicated the association. Linkage disequilibrium might explain the correlated functional status among segregating V segments, but an unknown experimental factor could not be ruled out. The study gave a list of more than 150 TCR beta chains associated with cytomegalovirus. Because some donors lacked HLA typing at each locus, the association tests relied only on the typed subset. Assigning TCR associations to individual alleles was difficult when HLA alleles, especially DR and DQ, strongly co-occurred. A later analysis found that TCR association rates varied across HLA loci, with DRB1 alleles showing the most associated TCRs and HLA-C alleles the fewest. Immune exposure information for the cohort was limited to CMV serostatus.

The CDR3 holds 15 amino acids from the cysteine to the phenylalanine. The kept DNA is CDR3 alone, 45 bases in frame from the first base. The junction carries 6 bases between V and J, which are trimmed by 0 bases and 0 bases respectively. CDR1 LNHDA and CDR2 SQIVND are derived from the germline V gene (reference sequence). The cohort comprised some 680 healthy bone marrow donors. At the time of sampling, all cohort members were nominally healthy, though unrecorded immune exposures were likely present. The donor tested CMV seronegative and was one of the 352 seronegative cohort members. A peripheral blood sample was provided by each donor, and peripheral blood mononuclear cells were used for TCR beta sequencing. Genomic DNA was extracted from the blood cell samples with the Qiagen DNeasy Blood Extraction Kit. About this clone: Its cognate antigen has yet to be identified. No base quality values were provided; no much bigger clone lies one nucleotide off.

The receptor library was made with the immunoSEQ multiplex PCR assay. The multiplex PCR relied on a mix of 60 forward primers for TCR Vbeta segments and 13 reverse primers for TCR Jbeta segments. Amplification of the CDR3 region of rearranged TCR beta genes was performed with a multiplex PCR assay on genomic DNA. Amplified TCR beta libraries were sequenced as 87-base-pair reads on the Illumina HiSeq System. In the original analysis: A later analysis counted tens of millions of unique TCR beta chains across the roughly 700 repertoires, and some 12 million of these chains were shared by at least two donors. A nearest-neighbor algorithm error-corrected the raw reads and collapsed the reads into unique sequences, merging closely related sequences to remove PCR and sequencing errors. V, D and J gene segments were assigned by aligning CDR3 sequences to IMGT reference sequences. For a sequence to be retained, a match of at least six nucleotides was required to both a V gene segment and a J gene segment. A rearrangement was called productive if the CDR3 had no stop codons and remained in frame with V and J, and every other rearrangement was called non-productive. Following IMGT convention, CDR3 was defined as the stretch from the second conserved V-encoded cysteine to the conserved J-encoded phenylalanine. The earlier analysis of 500 to 600 of the donors excluded sequences that lacked an unambiguous match to a single V gene segment. An earlier analysis of about 600 of the donors called V segments functional above 56.7% productive rearrangements and segregating when the between-donor standard deviation exceeded 5%. A statistical classification framework was built to diagnose cytomegalovirus status from the catalog of TCR beta chain sequences. In a later analysis, V and J genes were assigned by comparing TCR nucleotide sequences against IMGT/GENE-DB human TR gene sequences. In a later analysis, CDR3 sequences and most-parsimonious VDJ recombination scenarios were assigned using the TCRdist pipeline. A later analysis defined each TCR beta chain by its CDR3 amino acid sequence plus V-gene family, and excluded reads lacking a unique V-gene family. In a later analysis, fewer than 600 highly shared, low-generation-probability nucleotide sequences were removed to address suspected cross-contamination and a sequencing artifact. A later analysis calculated a clonal expansion index for each public chain from normalized within-repertoire ranks of inferred template counts. Generation probabilities in a later analysis came from a VDJ recombination model fitted to out-of-frame rearrangements, and those results were checked against IGoR. In a later analysis, hypergeometric tests were used to score TCR-TCR, TCR-HLA and TCR-CMV co-occurrence, with a repertoire-size bias correction applied to TCR pairs. In a later analysis, false discovery rates were estimated by permuting HLA or CMV assignments 20 times. In a later analysis, co-occurring TCRs were grouped using DBSCAN, with TCRdist sequence similarity added in when clustering inside HLA-allele-positive subsets. For co-occurrence clustering, repertoires with fewer than 30,000 or more than 120,000 public chains were excluded, along with 4 to 6 repertoires with anomalous nucleotide sharing. As stored in TCRdb, this immuneACCESS dataset retains in-frame rearrangements with V and J assigned. A fraction of the clones does not appear; measured against another copy, unresolved V genes explain less than half of the discrepancy, and the remainder lacks a known reason. The V and J calls and clone size are taken from that table; D and trimming were inferred from the DNA. Across this sample there are approximately 240,000 clones, with approximately 84% seen only once. The top ten clonotypes cover 0.58% of the sample.

This clonotype was sampled from a woman in her thirties or forties in good health and CMV-seronegative. The chain couples TRBV19 to TRBJ2-1; the D gene assignment is ambiguous. The sequenced sample consisted of PBMCs. The DNA is TGTGCCAGTAGTATAGATAGAGGCTCCTACAATGAGCAGTTCTTC. This codes for CASSIDRGSYNEQFF.